These 13 T cell receptor beta chains were all obtained from the same sample, sequenced in a study of blood T cells in healthy people across ages. A second roughly 6 to 12 cycle PCR used barcoded and J-beta primers. TCRdb analysed the 5' RACE reads with MiXCR anew, one entry per CDR3 protein. The table shows some 690,000 distinct CDR3 sequences, with 22% occurring only once. Sample: blood. These receptors all come from a man between 70 and 80 years old in good health.

This clonotype was counted a few times. The CDR3 DNA follows: TGCGCCAGCAGCTTGGAAGGGACACGCACAGATACGCAGTATTTT. Protein: CASSLEGTRTDTQYF. V is TRBV5-1 and J is TRBJ2-3, with D perhaps TRBD1 (6 bases). V was shortened by 0 bases and J by 1 base, with 9 bases between the two germline ends. The CDR3 contains 15 residues. Germline-derived CDR1 and CDR2 are SGHRS and YFSETQ.

The V and J genes are TRBV10-2 and TRBJ2-7; TRBD1 agrees at 9 bases. The germline V gene has CDR1 WSHSY and CDR2 SAAADI. Germline trimming cut 0 bases from V and 0 bases from J; bases unmatched to any gene: 0. This CDR3 contains 15 residues. CDR3 coding DNA: TGCGCCAGCAGTGAGTCACAGGGGGCCTCCTACGAGCAGTACTTC. This codes for CASSESQGASYEQYF.

J is TRBJ2-2 and V is TRBV20-1; no firm D call. This CDR3 contains 13 residues. Germline CDR1 reads DFQATT; CDR2 reads SNEGSKA (reference sequence). V gave up 1 base and J gave up 5 bases, with 8 bases separating them. The DNA of the CDR3 is TGCAGTGCTAGAGTCGACGGGACCGGGGAGCTGTTTTTT. Translating it yields CSARVDGTGELFF.

This clonotype was observed a handful of times. The V gene is TRBV5-5, the J gene TRBJ1-1, with 7 bases lining up with TRBD1. The CDR3 runs 15 residues. The germline V gene encodes CDR1 SGHKS and CDR2 YYEKEE (reference sequence). Trimming removed 4 bases from V and 5 bases from J; junction bases left unmatched: 11. CDR3 region: CASSGPQGGRTEAFF. Written as DNA, the CDR3 is TGTGCCAGCAGCGGTCCCCAGGGGGGACGGACTGAAGCTTTCTTT.

This clonotype was observed a handful of times. This chain joins TRBV20-1 and TRBJ1-2, with 7 bases aligning to TRBD1. The germline CDR1 and CDR2 sequences are DFQATT and SNEGSKA (reference sequence). Trimming cost V 3 bases and J 6 bases; bases outside gene matches: 4. The CDR3 spans 12 residues. The CDR3 DNA reads TGCAGTGCTAGGTTACAGGGGAATGGCTACACCTTC. Protein product: CSARLQGNGYTF.

The chain links TRBV5-1 to TRBJ2-3, with a possible D match to TRBD2 (5 bases). CDR3 length: 16 amino acids. Trimming removed 0 bases from V and 5 bases from J, with 16 bases in between. The germline gives CDR1 SGHRS, CDR2 YFSETQ. CDR3 sequence: CASSLDGPRVGDTQYF. The CDR3 nucleotides are TGCGCCAGCAGCTTGGACGGGCCGAGGGTCGGAGATACGCAGTATTTT.

This sequence joins TRBV12-3 or TRBV12-4 and TRBJ2-3; 7 bases match TRBD2. CDR3 length: 15 residues. V shed 3 bases, J shed 6 bases, and the junction held 9 bases outside the gene matches. CDR3 bases: TGTGCCAGCAGTTTCGGGGGAGGGATTAGGGATACGCAGTATTTT. This encodes CASSFGGGIRDTQYF.

This chain joins TRBV7-8 and TRBJ2-1; 8 bases line up with TRBD2. Germline CDR1 SGHVS, CDR2 FQNEAQ. CDR3 size: 17 residues. V was pared by 5 bases and J by 5 bases, with 14 bases of the junction left unmatched. The CDR3 DNA is TGTGCCAGCAGCCCAGGGTTGAAAGCGGGAGTAAACAATGAGCAGTTCTTC. Translated: CASSPGLKAGVNNEQFF.

This clonotype was seen a few times. V usage is TRBV5-1 and J usage is TRBJ2-1, with 8 bases fitting TRBD2. Trimming at V came to 2 bases and at J to 1 base, leaving 11 bases not matched to a gene. Germline values: CDR1 SGHRS, CDR2 YFSETQ. There are 18 residues in the CDR3. This CDR3 is CASSLPSRGGGSYNEQFF. The DNA for the CDR3 is TGCGCCAGCAGCTTACCCTCCCGGGGGGGCGGGTCCTACAATGAGCAGTTCTTC.

The chain combines TRBV12-3 or TRBV12-4 with TRBJ2-5; a possible D gene is TRBD2 (5 bases). Trimming removed 4 bases from V and 5 bases from J, with 17 bases in between. This CDR3 spans 15 amino acids. The CDR3, as DNA: TGTGCCAGCAGTTCCCAGGCAGTCCCGGGGGAGACCCAGTACTTC. It codes for CASSSQAVPGETQYF.

This clonotype was counted only a few times. The CDR3 protein is CAISDTGAISTYEQYF. CDR3 in DNA: TGTGCCATTAGCGATACAGGGGCTATTTCGACCTACGAGCAGTACTTC. The rearrangement joins TRBV10-3 to TRBJ2-7; 7 bases are shared with TRBD1. The ends lost 9 bases at V and 2 bases at J; junction bases unmatched: 16. Germline lookup yields CDR1 ENHRY and CDR2 SYGVKD. CDR3 length: 16 residues.

CDR3 DNA: TGTGCCAGCTTACCTTTCCTGATTCGAGAGACCCAGTACTTC. This gives the protein CASLPFLIRETQYF. This chain connects TRBV2 to TRBJ2-5; D is ambiguous. The germline V and J ends were trimmed by 8 bases and 4 bases, with 17 bases remaining between them. Looked up from germline, CDR1 is SNHLY and CDR2 is FYNNEI. The CDR3 length is 14 residues.

The table lists this clonotype with a few counts. This chain joins TRBV12-3 or TRBV12-4 and TRBJ1-5; D not resolved. The CDR3 contains 14 residues. Trimming took off 3 bases at V and 5 bases at J, with 11 bases between the two ends. CDR3 in DNA: TGTGCCAGCAGTTTGCCCGGGTGGGATCAGCCCCAGCATTTT. As protein: CASSLPGWDQPQHF.